What follows are 29 T cell receptor beta chains derived from one specimen sequenced in a study of early T cells in non-severe SARS-CoV-2 infection. A single record per CDR3 protein comes from TCRdb applying MiXCR to the 5' RACE reads. Of tens of thousands of distinct CDR3 sequences listed, 13% are singletons. What was sequenced was whole blood. The source of these receptors is an adult who was a healthcare worker with PCR-confirmed SARS-CoV-2 infection or an uninfected control (not recorded which).

The V call is TRBV6-1, the J call TRBJ2-5; the match to TRBD1 covers 8 bases. The CDR3 is 13 residues long. The V segment lost 6 bases and the J segment 4 bases; nucleotides outside the gene matches: 4. Per the germline V gene, CDR1 is MNHNS and CDR2 is SASEGT. CDR3 bases: TGTGCCAGCAGCCTGGACAGGGCAGAGACCCAGTACTTC. Its protein is CASSLDRAETQYF.

This clonotype was seen ten or more times. V gene TRBV6-5 combines with J gene TRBJ2-1; tentatively, D is TRBD1 (6 bases). The CDR3 contains 14 residues. V was trimmed by 5 bases and J by 1 base, leaving 9 bases between them. The germline gives CDR1 MNHEY, CDR2 SVGAGI. CDR3 loop: CASSRGQSYNEQFF. CDR3 coding DNA: TGTGCCAGCAGTCGCGGACAGTCCTACAATGAGCAGTTCTTC.

The chain employs TRBV29-1 and TRBJ1-1, with a possible D match to TRBD1 (5 bases). The CDR3 length is 13 residues. Between the trimmed V and J ends, which lost 7 bases and 2 bases, there was a span of 14 bases. Germline CDR1 and CDR2: SQVTM and ANQGSEA. CDR3 residues: CSAQDSLNTEAFF. For the CDR3, the DNA is TGCAGCGCGCAAGACAGCTTAAACACTGAAGCTTTCTTT.

This rearrangement joins TRBV7-2 to TRBJ1-6; 7 bases match TRBD1. The CDR3 consists of 16 residues. In germline, CDR1 is SGHTA, CDR2 FQGNSA. V lost 5 bases and J lost 3; bases outside the gene matches: 7. The CDR3 sequence: CASSPKGADYNSPLHF. CDR3 nucleotides: TGTGCCAGCAGCCCGAAGGGGGCAGACTATAATTCACCCCTCCACTTT.

The chain carries TRBV19 and TRBJ2-7; tentative D call: TRBD2 (6 bases). Germline V gene sequence: CDR1 LNHDA, CDR2 SQIVND (reference sequence). The germline V and J ends were trimmed by 1 base and 3 bases, with 10 bases remaining between them. This CDR3 contains 14 residues. CDR3 coding DNA: TGTGCCAGTAGTATAGCCGGGACTGGCTACGAGCAGTACTTC. Translated, it gives CASSIAGTGYEQYF.

The chain joins TRBV19 to TRBJ2-1, with 7 bases identical to TRBD2. Germline-derived CDR1 and CDR2 are LNHDA and SQIVND (reference sequence). V shed 5 bases and J 7 bases; nucleotides not matched to a gene: 8. The CDR3 consists of 14 residues. The CDR3 is CASSPKGLGNEQFF. CDR3 coding DNA: TGTGCCAGTAGTCCAAAAGGACTAGGGAATGAGCAGTTCTTC.

This clonotype has at least ten counts. This chain links TRBV5-6 with TRBJ1-2, with 8 bases fitting TRBD1. Unmatched junction bases numbered 2, after V lost 3 bases and J lost 4 bases. The length of the CDR3 is 13 residues. Germline assignment: CDR1 SGHDT and CDR2 YYEEEE. The CDR3 is CASSWTGTYGYTF. The CDR3 nucleotides read TGTGCCAGCAGCTGGACAGGGACCTATGGCTACACCTTC.

The gene calls are TRBV27 and TRBJ2-7; D is ambiguous. The CDR3 length is 13 residues. Germline CDR1 MNHEY, CDR2 SMNVEV (reference sequence). V lost 5 bases and J lost 7, with 15 bases in between. CDR3 in amino acids: CASSPAVLGEQYF. In nucleotides, the CDR3 is TGTGCCAGCAGTCCCGCAGTTCTTGGGGAGCAGTACTTC.

The table lists this clonotype with many counts. J is TRBJ2-7 and V is TRBV20-1; D remains ambiguous. Germline CDR1 DFQATT, CDR2 SNEGSKA (reference sequence). The CDR3 length is 11 residues. V lost 1 base to trimming and J lost 4 bases, with 5 bases between them. CDR3 amino acids: CSARVEYEQYF. Written as DNA, the CDR3 is TGCAGTGCTAGAGTAGAGTACGAGCAGTACTTC.

This chain connects TRBV28 to TRBJ2-7, with 9 bases aligning to TRBD1. The CDR3 is 13 residues long. The germline V gene encodes CDR1 MDHEN and CDR2 SYDVKM. Trimming removed 5 bases from V and 3 bases from J; junction bases left unmatched: 2. The CDR3 DNA is TGTGCCAGCAGTGGGACAGGGAGCTACGAGCAGTACTTC. Its protein is CASSGTGSYEQYF.

This clonotype was seen repeatedly, ten times or more. The chain recombines TRBV12-3 or TRBV12-4 with TRBJ1-5; D is undetermined. The CDR3 is 14 residues long. Trimming pared 2 bases from V and 9 bases from J, leaving 14 bases between. CDR3 amino acids: CASSLSGILGPQHF. In DNA, the CDR3 is TGTGCCAGCAGTTTATCTGGGATTCTAGGGCCCCAGCATTTT.

The sample holds a few counts of this clonotype. V and J are TRBV10-3 and TRBJ2-7; 8 bases are shared with TRBD1. Germline V gives CDR1 ENHRY, CDR2 SYGVKD. Germline trimming cut 7 bases from V and 1 base from J; bases unmatched to any gene: 6. The CDR3 sequence is 14 residues long. The DNA of the CDR3 is TGTGCCATCAAACCGGGACAGGCATCCTACGAGCAGTACTTC. Translation: CAIKPGQASYEQYF.

This clonotype was seen a handful of times. DNA for the CDR3: TGCGCCAGCAGCTGGGACAGGGAGTCAGGCTACACCTTC. Translated: CASSWDRESGYTF. The J gene is TRBJ1-2, the V gene TRBV5-1; 9 nucleotides align to TRBD1. V lost 3 bases, J lost 8 bases, and 5 bases stayed unmatched. In germline, CDR1 is SGHRS, CDR2 YFSETQ. The CDR3 runs 13 residues.

This clonotype occurred many times. The chain joins TRBV27 to TRBJ2-7, with 12 nucleotides matching TRBD2. The CDR3 length is 15 residues. V gave up 4 bases and J gave up 5 bases; unmatched junction bases: 6. Germline V CDR1 and CDR2: MNHEY, SMNVEV (reference sequence). CDR3 amino acids: CASSSSSGRADEQYF. For the CDR3, the DNA is TGTGCCAGCAGTTCATCTAGCGGGAGGGCCGACGAGCAGTACTTC.

This clonotype has more than one count but fewer than ten. The chain combines TRBV19 with TRBJ2-4; 7 bases fit TRBD1. V shed 4 bases and J 0 bases; nucleotides not matched to a gene: 18. The CDR3 contains 20 residues. From germline, CDR1 is LNHDA and CDR2 SQIVND (reference sequence). The CDR3 here is CASSKEQGTYKSVAKNIQYF. The DNA for the CDR3 is TGTGCCAGTAGTAAAGAACAGGGGACATATAAATCGGTAGCCAAAAACATTCAGTACTTC.

The sample holds many counts of this clonotype. The chain joins TRBV30 to TRBJ1-4, with TRBD1 as a possible D gene (5 bases). Germline V gene sequence: CDR1 GTSNPN, CDR2 SVGIG (reference sequence). CDR3 length equals 13 residues. V shed 6 bases and J shed 7 bases, with 15 bases lying between them. CDR3 sequence reads: CACGQVRGEKLFF. DNA of the CDR3: TGTGCCTGCGGACAAGTCCGGGGTGAAAAACTGTTTTTT.

The chain combines TRBV10-1 with TRBJ2-3, with 8 positions matching TRBD1. V gave up 5 bases and J gave up 5 bases; unmatched junction bases: 3. Germline V gene data show CDR1 as WNHNN and CDR2 as SYGVQD (reference sequence). The CDR3 is made up of 13 amino acids. The CDR3 region is CASSLDREDTQYF. CDR3 bases: TGCGCCAGCAGTTTGGACAGGGAAGATACGCAGTATTTT.

V gene TRBV6-2 or TRBV6-3 combines with J gene TRBJ2-1; 11 bases line up with TRBD2. The CDR3 is made up of 17 amino acids. Germline trimming cut 0 bases from V and 4 bases from J; bases unmatched to any gene: 5. Per germline, CDR1 MNHEY and CDR2 SVGEGT. The chain's CDR3 is CASSYSASGGTYNEQFF. The DNA for the CDR3 is TGTGCCAGCAGTTACTCGGCTAGCGGGGGGACTTACAATGAGCAGTTCTTC.

This clonotype has more than one count but fewer than ten. In DNA form, the CDR3 reads TGCAGTGCTAGCTTCGGCGGGAGACAAGAGACCCAGTACTTC. This encodes CSASFGGRQETQYF. The rearrangement joins TRBV20-1 to TRBJ2-5, with 7 bases matching TRBD2. This CDR3 comprises 14 residues. V lost 3 bases, J lost 2 bases, and 6 bases stayed unmatched. From germline, CDR1 is DFQATT and CDR2 SNEGSKA (reference sequence).

The chain couples TRBV25-1 to TRBJ2-5, with 12 bases identical to TRBD1. V was pared by 5 bases and J by 1 base, with 5 bases of the junction left unmatched. The CDR3 length is 16 residues. The germline CDR1 and CDR2 sequences are MGHDK and SYGVNS. CDR3 residues: CASSPRDRGPQETQYF. The CDR3 DNA reads TGTGCCAGCAGTCCTCGGGACAGGGGGCCCCAAGAGACCCAGTACTTC.

This clonotype came up many times. The chain has TRBV24-1 and TRBJ2-4; tentatively, D is TRBD1 or TRBD2 (5 bases each). V dropped 3 bases and J dropped 5 bases, with 16 bases sitting between them. The CDR3 spans 16 residues. Germline lookup yields CDR1 KGHDR and CDR2 SFDVKD. The CDR3 here is CATSDSRGARQNIQYF. The CDR3 DNA reads TGTGCCACCAGTGATAGTAGAGGGGCTAGGCAAAACATTCAGTACTTC.

This clonotype was counted between two and nine times. This rearrangement joins TRBV5-1 to TRBJ2-7; no clear D. This CDR3 spans 13 amino acids. Germline V gives CDR1 SGHRS, CDR2 YFSETQ. The V gene lost 1 base and the J gene lost 5 bases, with 10 bases spanning the gap. CDR3: CASSLRRWHEQYF. In DNA, the CDR3 is TGCGCCAGCAGCTTGAGAAGGTGGCACGAGCAGTACTTC.

The rearrangement links TRBV10-3 to TRBJ2-1; no clear D. The CDR3 runs 13 residues. V lost 0 bases to trimming and J lost 8 bases, with 8 bases between them. Germline CDR1 reads ENHRY; CDR2 reads SYGVKD. The CDR3 protein is CAISESLGDEQFF. The CDR3 region has the DNA TGTGCCATCAGTGAGTCGTTGGGCGATGAGCAGTTCTTC.

The chain links TRBV14 to TRBJ2-3; D remains ambiguous. CDR3 length: 15 residues. Trimming took 0 bases from V and 4 from J, leaving 11 bases between them. Per germline, CDR1 SGHDN and CDR2 FVKESK. CDR3 sequence (DNA): TGTGCCAGCAGCCAAGATCCGGGTCGGGCAGATACGCAGTATTTT. It codes for CASSQDPGRADTQYF.

This clonotype has just a few counts. J is TRBJ1-2 and V is TRBV7-9, with 7 positions matching TRBD1. In germline, CDR1 is SEHNR, CDR2 FQNEAQ (reference sequence). The CDR3 runs to 14 residues. With 4 bases clipped from V and 4 bases from J, the junction kept 6 bases outside the gene matches. Here the CDR3 reads CASSSGQLTYGYTF. In DNA form, the CDR3 reads TGTGCCAGCAGCTCGGGACAGCTTACCTATGGCTACACCTTC.

This clonotype has just a few counts. The chain is built from TRBV27 and TRBJ2-7; unclear D gene. Trimming left V 6 bases short and J 5 bases short, with 14 bases between. The V gene's germline CDR1 is MNHEY and CDR2 SMNVEV (reference sequence). CDR3 length: 13 amino acids. The CDR3 DNA reads as TGTGCCAGCAGCCCCTGGCAGGATCACGAGCAGTACTTC. Translated: CASSPWQDHEQYF.

In this sample, this clonotype turned up many times. A read error may produce the germline difference seen at one junction end. V gene TRBV5-6 combines with J gene TRBJ2-1; TRBD2 matches at 10 bases. CDR1 SGHDT and CDR2 YYEEEE come from the germline V gene. The CDR3 runs 16 residues. The CDR3 bases are TGTGCCAGCAGCTTAAGGCTAGCGGGGGCCTACATTGAGCAGTTCTTC. It specifies CASSLRLAGAYIEQFF.

This clonotype was seen repeatedly, ten times or more. This chain uses TRBV25-1 with TRBJ1-1; 9 positions match TRBD1. Germline V gives CDR1 MGHDK, CDR2 SYGVNS. V was clipped by 5 bases and J by 4 bases; unmatched bases: 8. This CDR3 has 15 amino acids. CDR3: CASSRVTGGATEAFF. DNA for the CDR3: TGTGCCAGCAGTCGGGTGACAGGGGGGGCCACTGAAGCTTTCTTT.

The chain is built from TRBV19 and TRBJ1-5; 7 bases are a match to TRBD1. This CDR3 comprises 14 residues. Germline assignment: CDR1 LNHDA and CDR2 SQIVND (reference sequence). J was trimmed by 7 bases and V by 6 bases; bases with no gene match: 9. CDR3 sequence: CASSRATGVQPQHF. The CDR3 region has the DNA TGTGCCAGTAGCCGAGCAACAGGGGTACAGCCCCAGCATTTT.